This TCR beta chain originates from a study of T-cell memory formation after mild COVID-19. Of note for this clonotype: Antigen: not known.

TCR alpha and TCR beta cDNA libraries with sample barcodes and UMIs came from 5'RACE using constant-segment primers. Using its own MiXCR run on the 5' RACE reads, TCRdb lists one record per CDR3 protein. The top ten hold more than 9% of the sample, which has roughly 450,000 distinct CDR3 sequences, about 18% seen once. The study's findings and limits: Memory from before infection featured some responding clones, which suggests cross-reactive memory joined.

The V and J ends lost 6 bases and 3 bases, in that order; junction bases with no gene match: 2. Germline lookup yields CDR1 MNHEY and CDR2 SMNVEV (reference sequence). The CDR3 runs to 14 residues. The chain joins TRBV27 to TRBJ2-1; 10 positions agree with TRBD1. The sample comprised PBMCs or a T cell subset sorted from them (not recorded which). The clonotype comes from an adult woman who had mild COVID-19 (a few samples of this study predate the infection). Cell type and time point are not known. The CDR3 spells CASRTGGFYNEQFF. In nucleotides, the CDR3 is TGTGCCAGCAGGACAGGGGGCTTCTACAATGAGCAGTTCTTC.